These 28 T cell receptor beta chains were all obtained from the same sample, sequenced in a study of T cells in women clearing cervical HPV infection. Clones were read by immunoSEQ multiplex PCR, and TCRdb kept only the in-frame ones, dropping some. Its listing shows tens of thousands of clones. Sequencing was performed on blood buffy coat. The source is a woman between 18 and 70 years old with a cervical HPV16 infection that either progressed to CIN3+ or cleared (not recorded which).

As regards this clone: The CDR3 extends 3 residues past the end of the read, so its final part is completed from the germline J gene. This rearrangement joins TRBV5-1 to TRBJ1-2; TRBD1 matches at 10 bases. This CDR3 contains 14 residues. Germline CDR1 and CDR2: SGHRS and YFSETQ. The CDR3 bases that were read are TGCGCCAGCAGCTTCCGGGACAGGGGAGAGGGC. Protein sequence: CASSFRDRGEG. The CDR3 in its entirety is CASSFRDRGEGYTF.

About this clone itself: The read finishes 3 residues shy of the CDR3 end, and the germline J gene is used to complete it. J is TRBJ2-7 and V is TRBV5-4, with D uncertain. Germline V lookup: CDR1 SGHNT, CDR2 YYREEE (reference sequence). Trimming cost V 4 bases and J 2 bases, with 13 bases left between them. The CDR3 is 14 amino acids. The DNA read from the CDR3 is TGTGCCAGCAGCCTGCCAGATTCCCCCTACGAG. Residues: CASSLPDSPYE. The full CDR3 protein reads CASSLPDSPYEQYF.

Concerning this clone: The CDR3 end lies 3 residues beyond the end of the read and is filled in from the germline J gene. The chain links TRBV28 to TRBJ2-7, with 9 nucleotides matching TRBD1. The germline V gene encodes CDR1 MDHEN and CDR2 SYDVKM. CDR3 length equals 14 residues. Trimming took 6 bases from V and 1 from J; bases not matched to a gene: 4. The covered CDR3 bases are TGTGCCAGCAGCAAACAGGGGGCATCCTACGAG. Translating gives CASSKQGASYE. In full, the CDR3 reads CASSKQGASYEQYF.

With regard to this clone: The missing CDR3 end, 3 residues past where the read stops, is filled in from the germline J gene. V and J are TRBV7-9 and TRBJ2-5, with 7 bases aligning to TRBD2. This CDR3 contains 12 residues. The germline CDR1 and CDR2 sequences are SEHNR and FQNEAQ (reference sequence). The sequenced part of the CDR3 DNA is TGTGCCAGCAGCCGACTAGCAGATACC. Translated: CASSRLADT. In full, the CDR3 is CASSRLADTQYF.

Concerning this clone: Read coverage stops 3 residues before the CDR3 terminus; the germline J gene supplies the remainder. This sample also contains other DNA sequences that code for the same CDR3. The genes are TRBV7-3 and TRBJ2-7; D tentatively reads TRBD1 or TRBD2 (5 bases each). Looked up from germline, CDR1 is SGHTA and CDR2 is FQGTGA. Trimming stripped 5 bases from V and 6 bases from J, with 20 bases between. The CDR3 length is 15 residues. CDR3 loop: CASSLRGAARLEQYF. Partial CDR3 DNA: TGTGCCAGCAGCCTAAGAGGGGCGGCTAGGCTCGAG.

To note about this clone: From the germline J gene comes the end of the CDR3, since the read stops 3 residues before it. The rearrangement joins TRBV29-1 to TRBJ2-1; 14 bases fit TRBD2. The CDR3 contains 17 residues. Germline-derived CDR1 and CDR2 are SQVTM and ANQGSEA. After removal of 6 bases from V and 1 base from J, the junction contained 8 bases not matched to a gene. This CDR3 is CSVDGTSGSISYNEQFF. Incomplete CDR3 DNA: TGCAGCGTCGACGGGACTAGCGGGAGTATTTCCTACAATGAG.

Concerning this clone: The read stops 3 residues short of the end of the CDR3; the missing end is completed from the germline J gene. This rearrangement joins TRBV7-6 to TRBJ1-1, with 8 bases identical to TRBD1. This CDR3 is 14 amino acids long. Germline V gives CDR1 SGHVS, CDR2 FNYEAQ. The CDR3 region is CASSSQNQGAEAFF. The DNA read from the CDR3 is TGTGCCAGCAGCTCACAAAATCAGGGGGCGGAA.

Comment on this clone: The missing CDR3 end, 3 residues past where the read stops, is filled in from the germline J gene. The V and J genes are TRBV12-3 or TRBV12-4 and TRBJ2-1, with TRBD1 matching over 11 bases. V trimming: 6 bases; J trimming: 3 bases; junction bases outside the gene matches: 7. The CDR3 has 16 amino acids. CDR3 DNA (partial): TGTGCCAGCAGACCCGGGACAGGGGGATTCTACAATGAG. Protein: CASRPGTGGFYNE. The entire CDR3 sequence reads CASRPGTGGFYNEQFF.

With regard to this clone: The sequence runs out 3 residues before the end of the CDR3; the remainder is reconstructed from the germline J gene. V usage is TRBV23-1 and J usage is TRBJ2-7, with a weak D call TRBD2 (7 bases). TRBV23-1 is an ORF, and what it does is uncertain. The V and J ends lost 3 bases and 0 bases respectively, with 18 bases between them. The CDR3 is 17 amino acids. CDR3 loop: CASSHQRGGRSSYEQYF. The sequenced part of the CDR3 DNA is TGCGCCAGCAGTCACCAGAGGGGGGGCCGGAGCTCCTACGAG.

A note on this clone: From the germline J gene comes the end of the CDR3, since the read stops 3 residues before it. J is TRBJ1-6 and V is TRBV12-3 or TRBV12-4; 7 bases fit TRBD1. J was trimmed by 9 bases and V by 3 bases; bases with no gene match: 5. The CDR3 loop spans 14 amino acids. The CDR3 reads CASSLGGGSSPLHF. CDR3 bases read: TGTGCCAGCAGTTTGGGAGGGGGCAGTTCACCC.

In the case of this clone: The read comes to an end 3 residues before the CDR3 does, leaving the germline J gene to fill in the end. This sequence joins TRBV20-1 and TRBJ1-5; no reliable D call. The CDR3 is made up of 10 amino acids. The V end lost 7 bases, the J end lost 5 bases, and 6 bases lay between the germline ends. Germline CDR1 and CDR2: DFQATT and SNEGSKA (reference sequence). The CDR3 sequence is CSGGDQPQHF. Partial CDR3 DNA: TGCAGTGGAGGTGATCAGCCC.

Partial CDR3 DNA: TGTGCCAGCAGTCTCAATAGCGGTCCGAGCGATACG. It is translated as CASSLNSGPSDT. The whole CDR3 sequence reads CASSLNSGPSDTQYF. This chain joins TRBV14 and TRBJ2-3; a weak D match, TRBD2 (6 bases). The read falls 3 residues short of the CDR3 end, and the missing part is taken from the germline J gene. From germline, CDR1 is SGHDN and CDR2 FVKESK. V was shortened by 6 bases and J by 6 bases, with 19 bases between the two germline ends. There are 15 residues in the CDR3.

The DNA read from the CDR3 is TGCAGTGCTGGGGAGCAGGGCTCGGGGACC. This gives the protein CSAGEQGSGT. In full, the CDR3 is CSAGEQGSGTQYF. This chain uses TRBV20-1 with TRBJ2-5; D could derive from TRBD1 or TRBD2 (5 bases each). The CDR3 is cut off 3 residues early in the read; its end comes from the germline J gene. This CDR3 has 13 residues. Germline-derived CDR1 and CDR2 are DFQATT and SNEGSKA (reference sequence). Deletions cut 5 bases from V and 7 bases from J, with 17 bases between.

In regard to this clone: Coverage ceases 3 residues before the CDR3 finishes, and the germline J gene fills in the end. The chain carries TRBV18 and TRBJ1-2; 9 nucleotides align to TRBD1. The CDR3 consists of 13 residues. Germline lookup yields CDR1 KGHSH and CDR2 LQKENI. Here the CDR3 reads CASSDGTGNDYTF. CDR3 DNA (partial): TGTGCCAGCTCAGACGGGACAGGGAACGAC.

Concerning this clone itself: The observed sequence ends 3 residues before the CDR3 terminus, with the missing tail filled in from the germline J gene. The chain links TRBV5-6 to TRBJ1-4; possibly TRBD1 for D (6 bases). V was trimmed by 4 bases and J by 4 bases, leaving 14 bases between them. This CDR3 has 15 residues. Germline CDR1 and CDR2: SGHDT and YYEEEE. The CDR3 sequence is CASSRGALSNEKLFF. The sequenced part of the CDR3 DNA is TGTGCCAGCAGCCGGGGGGCGCTGAGTAATGAAAAA.

In regard to this clone: The read stops 3 residues short of the end of the CDR3; the missing end is completed from the germline J gene. The rearrangement uses TRBV11-2 and TRBJ1-2; no definite D call. Trimming took off 1 base at V and 5 bases at J, with 8 bases between the two ends. The germline V gene encodes CDR1 SGHAT and CDR2 FQNNGV. This CDR3 is built from 13 residues. The CDR3 here is CASSLGAEYGYTF. The part of the CDR3 DNA that was read is TGTGCCAGCAGCTTAGGGGCCGAATATGGC.

Notes on this clone: The sequenced fragment ends 3 residues before the CDR3 boundary, so the rest is inferred from the germline J gene. The chain uses TRBV18 and TRBJ1-1, with no clear D. Germline V gene lookup returns CDR1 KGHSH and CDR2 LQKENI. V was trimmed by 0 bases and J by 1 base, leaving 9 bases between them. The length of the CDR3 is 15 residues. CDR3 amino acids: CASSPPGRSNTEAFF. The DNA read from the CDR3 is TGTGCCAGCTCACCACCGGGCAGGTCGAACACTGAA.

CDR3 in amino acids: CASSLEAGRTNYGYTF. The sequenced part of the CDR3 DNA is TGTGCCAGCAGCTTGGAAGCAGGCCGAACTAACTATGGC. The chain carries TRBV5-4 and TRBJ1-2; no reliable D call. The CDR3 end lies 3 residues beyond the end of the read and is filled in from the germline J gene. The CDR3 has 16 residues. Germline V gives CDR1 SGHNT, CDR2 YYREEE (reference sequence). V lost 0 bases and J 0 bases, leaving 12 bases between the germline ends.

The CDR3 spells CASSLSGAGYGYTF. The DNA read from the CDR3 is TGTGCCAGCAGCTTATCAGGGGCTGGCTATGGC. The V gene is TRBV7-9, the J gene TRBJ1-2; a possible D gene is TRBD1 (6 bases). Coverage ceases 3 residues before the CDR3 finishes, and the germline J gene fills in the end. Germline V gene sequence: CDR1 SEHNR, CDR2 FQNEAQ (reference sequence). The V gene lost 2 bases and the J gene lost 4 bases, with 11 bases spanning the gap. The CDR3 runs 14 residues. The entire variable domain, with the rest obtained from reference TRBV7-9 and TRBJ1-2, is as follows: DTGVSQNPRHKITKRGQNVTFRCDPISEHNRLYWYRQTLGQGPEFLTYFQNEAQLEKSRLLSDRFSAERPKGSFSTLEIQRTEQGDSAMYLCASSLSGAGYGYTFGSGTRLTVV.

With respect to this clone: The DNA ends 3 residues before the CDR3 does, and the rest of the CDR3 is filled in from the germline J gene. The J gene is TRBJ1-5, the V gene TRBV19; 9 nucleotides align to TRBD1. CDR3 length: 15 amino acids. The J segment lost 2 bases and the V segment lost 9 bases, leaving 8 bases of the junction unmatched. Germline values: CDR1 LNHDA, CDR2 SQIVND (reference sequence). The CDR3 here is CASGTGSGRNQPQHF. Partial CDR3 DNA: TGTGCCAGCGGGACAGGGTCCGGCCGCAATCAGCCC.

Of note for this clone: The CDR3 end falls 3 residues outside the read, so it is completed with the germline J gene. V usage is TRBV5-4 and J usage is TRBJ1-4; 8 bases are shared with TRBD1. The germline V gene encodes CDR1 SGHNT and CDR2 YYREEE (reference sequence). There are 13 residues in the CDR3. Losses at the gene ends were 5 bases for V and 8 bases for J; bases not matched to a gene: 5. The CDR3 loop reads CASRDRVSEKLFF. CDR3 DNA, as far as it was read: TGTGCCAGCAGGGACAGGGTATCGGAAAAA.

Notes on this clone: At the DNA level, this CDR3 is encoded by other sequences in the same sample as well. The CDR3 loop is CASSIPGMNTEAFF. The CDR3 DNA, read in part, is TGTGCCAGTAGTATACCAGGAATGAACACTGAA. The chain couples TRBV19 to TRBJ1-1; D gene ambiguous. The read comes to an end 3 residues before the CDR3 does, leaving the germline J gene to fill in the end. Germline lookup yields CDR1 LNHDA and CDR2 SQIVND (reference sequence). The V end was cut by 2 bases, the J end by 0 bases, with 7 bases between. The CDR3 loop spans 14 amino acids.

About this clone itself: The CDR3 end is not reached by the read, which stops 3 residues before it; the germline J gene fills it in. This chain connects TRBV20-1 to TRBJ2-5; D may be TRBD1 (6 bases). Germline values: CDR1 DFQATT, CDR2 SNEGSKA (reference sequence). This CDR3 spans 16 amino acids. V dropped 6 bases and J dropped 2 bases, with 22 bases sitting between them. The CDR3 DNA, read in part, is TGCAGTGCGAATAGCCCAGGCAGGGGCGGACAAGAGACC. Protein sequence: CSANSPGRGGQET. The whole CDR3 sequence is CSANSPGRGGQETQYF.

CDR3 DNA, as far as it was read: TGTGCCAGCTCGCTTCGGACAGGGGACTCAACCAGCAATCAGCCG. Encoded protein: CASSLRTGDSTSNQP. The whole CDR3 protein reads CASSLRTGDSTSNQPQYF. The chain joins TRBV18 to TRBJ2-3, with 9 nucleotides matching TRBD1. The observed sequence ends 3 residues before the CDR3 terminus, with the missing tail filled in from the germline J gene. The germline V gene has CDR1 KGHSH and CDR2 LQKENI. CDR3 length: 18 residues.

A word on this clone: The CDR3 extends 3 residues past the end of the read, so its final part is completed from the germline J gene. The chain links TRBV7-6 to TRBJ2-4; possible D gene TRBD1, 6 bases. This CDR3 spans 14 amino acids. Germline assignment: CDR1 SGHVS and CDR2 FNYEAQ. The chain's CDR3 is CASSSDRYNYGQYF. CDR3 bases read: TGTGCCAGCAGCTCGGACAGATACAACTATGGT.

A remark on this clone: Read coverage stops 3 residues before the CDR3 terminus; the germline J gene supplies the remainder. The V call is TRBV5-6, the J call TRBJ2-7; 10 positions agree with TRBD2. The CDR3 has 14 residues. Germline loops: CDR1 SGHDT, CDR2 YYEEEE. With 9 bases clipped from V and 5 bases from J, the junction kept 11 bases outside the gene matches. CDR3 bases read: TGTGCCATCCCGGAGCGGGGGGGCTGGGACGAG. Its translation: CAIPERGGWDE. The CDR3 as a whole reads CAIPERGGWDEQYF. Full variable domain (outside the CDR3, taken from reference TRBV5-6 and TRBJ2-7): DAGVTQSPTHLIKTRGQQVTLRCSPKSGHDTVSWYQQALGQGPQFIFQYYEEEERQRGNFPDRFSGHQFPNYSSELNVNALLLGDSALYLCAIPERGGWDEQYFGPGTRLTVT.

As regards this clone: The read ends 3 residues before the CDR3 terminus; that terminus is restored from the germline J gene. The chain is built from TRBV19 and TRBJ2-1; 7 nucleotides line up with TRBD1. The germline V gene has CDR1 LNHDA and CDR2 SQIVND (reference sequence). CDR3 length: 13 amino acids. The V segment lost 8 bases and the J segment 6 bases; nucleotides outside the gene matches: 7. CDR3 loop: CASGRQGGNEQFF. Partial CDR3 DNA: TGTGCCAGTGGGCGACAGGGCGGCAATGAG.

Comments on this clone: The observed sequence ends 3 residues before the CDR3 terminus, with the missing tail filled in from the germline J gene. The chain couples TRBV2 to TRBJ2-5; weak D call: TRBD2 (6 bases). CDR1 and CDR2 (germline): SNHLY, FYNNEI. The CDR3 is 13 amino acids. V lost 8 bases to trimming and J lost 1 base, with 11 bases between them. The part of the CDR3 DNA that was read is TGTGCCAGCGGAGGGACTCTCCAAGAGACC. Translated, it gives CASGGTLQET. The full CDR3 sequence reads CASGGTLQETQYF.